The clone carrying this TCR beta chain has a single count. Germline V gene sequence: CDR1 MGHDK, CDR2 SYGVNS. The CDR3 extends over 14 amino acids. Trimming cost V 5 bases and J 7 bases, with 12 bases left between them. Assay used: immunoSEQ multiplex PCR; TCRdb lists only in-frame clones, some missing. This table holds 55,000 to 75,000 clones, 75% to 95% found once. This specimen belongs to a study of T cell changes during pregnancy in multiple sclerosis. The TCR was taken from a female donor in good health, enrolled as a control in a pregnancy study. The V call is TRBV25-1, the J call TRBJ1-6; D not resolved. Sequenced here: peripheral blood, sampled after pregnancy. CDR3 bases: TGTGCCAGCAGTAGAGGGAGGGCCAATTCACCCCTCCACTTT. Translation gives CASSRGRANSPLHF. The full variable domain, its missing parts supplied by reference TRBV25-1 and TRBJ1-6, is EADIYQTPRYLVIGTGKKITLECSQTMGHDKMYWYQQDPGMELHLIHYSYGVNSTEKGDLSSESTVSRIRTEHFPLTLESARPSHTSQYLCASSRGRANSPLHFGNGTRLTVT.